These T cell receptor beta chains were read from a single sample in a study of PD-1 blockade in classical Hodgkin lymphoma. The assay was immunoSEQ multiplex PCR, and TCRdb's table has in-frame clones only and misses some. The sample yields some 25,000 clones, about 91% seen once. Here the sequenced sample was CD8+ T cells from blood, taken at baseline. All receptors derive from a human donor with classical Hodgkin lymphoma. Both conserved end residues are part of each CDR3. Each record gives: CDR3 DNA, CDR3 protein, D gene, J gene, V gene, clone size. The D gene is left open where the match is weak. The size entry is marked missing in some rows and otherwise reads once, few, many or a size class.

TGTGCCAGCAGTCCCACTCCCCTCCGGAACGAGCAGTACTTC	CASSPTPLRNEQYF	.	TRBJ2-7	TRBV2	.
TGCGCCAGCAGCCATCAATACAGGGGGCTGGGGACCGGGGAGCTGTTTTTT	CASSHQYRGLGTGELFF	TRBD1	TRBJ2-2	TRBV4-1	few
TGTGCCAGCAGTGAAGGACAGGTCTACGAGCAGTACTTC	CASSEGQVYEQYF	.	TRBJ2-7	TRBV6-1	.
TGTGCCAGCAGCTTTGGGGGGACCCTTTACAATGAGCAGTTCTTC	CASSFGGTLYNEQFF	.	TRBJ2-1	TRBV7-9	.
TGCGCCAGCAGCCAAGCCGGTACACCCACCTACGAGCAGTACTTC	CASSQAGTPTYEQYF	.	TRBJ2-7	TRBV4-1	.
TGTGCCAGCATAGGGTTTTATGGCTACACCTTC	CASIGFYGYTF	.	TRBJ1-2	TRBV5-4	.
TGTGCCAGCAGCCCCAGACAGGGGGTAAACTATGGCTACACCTTC	CASSPRQGVNYGYTF	TRBD1	TRBJ1-2	TRBV7-9	.
TGTGCCAGCAGCTTAGACGTTGCCAGGGAAAAGGCCGGGGAGCTGTTTTTT	CASSLDVAREKAGELFF	.	TRBJ2-2	TRBV7-9	.
TGTGCCAGTAGTATAGACCCAGTCCGTAGTTCCCGGACTGAAGCTTTCTTT	CASSIDPVRSSRTEAFF	.	TRBJ1-1	TRBV19	.
TGTGCCAGCAGTTTATCGATTGCCAGGAAGGGAAACACCGGGGAGCTGTTTTTT	CASSLSIARKGNTGELFF	.	TRBJ2-2	TRBV27	once
TGTGCCAGCAGCTTCATAGGGGGCACTGAAGCTTTCTTT	CASSFIGGTEAFF	.	TRBJ1-1	TRBV11-3	.
TGCGCCAGCAGCGTTAGCGGGAGGGCCGGCACCGGGGAGCTGTTTTTT	CASSVSGRAGTGELFF	TRBD2	TRBJ2-2	TRBV5-1	.
TGCGCCAGCAGGACAGGGTTGCTCCATTTCTTC	CASRTGLLHFF	TRBD1	TRBJ2-1	TRBV4-1	.
TGTGCCAGCACCACTTCGGGGGGGGGCCAGCCCCAGCATTTT	CASTTSGGGQPQHF	.	TRBJ1-5	TRBV7-9	.
TGTGCCAGCAGCTCTACCTCCGGGACGTCTAGCAATCAGCCCCAGCATTTT	CASSSTSGTSSNQPQHF	.	TRBJ1-5	TRBV7-9	.
TGTGCCAGCAGTGCACAGGGCTACGAGCAGTACTTC	CASSAQGYEQYF	.	TRBJ2-7	TRBV25-1	few
TGTGCCAGCAGCCTTTCCGGGAATTACAATGAGCAGTTCTTC	CASSLSGNYNEQFF	.	TRBJ2-1	TRBV7-6	.
TGTGCCAGCAGTTTGGGGGTTGGGACAGGATATTATGGCTACACCTTC	CASSLGVGTGYYGYTF	TRBD1	TRBJ1-2	TRBV27	.
TGCGCCAGCAGCCAAGGGATGGGGGCTTTCTTT	CASSQGMGAFF	.	TRBJ1-1	TRBV4-1	few
TGTGCCAGCGGCCGCGCTAGCGCTACAGGAGATGAGCAGTTCTTC	CASGRASATGDEQFF	.	TRBJ2-1	TRBV6-5	.
TGTGCCAGCAGCCTAGGGGGGTACGAGCAGTACTTC	CASSLGGYEQYF	.	TRBJ2-7	TRBV28	.
TGTGCCAGCAGCCTGGGACTAGCGGGAGGGAATGAGCAGTACTTC	CASSLGLAGGNEQYF	TRBD2	TRBJ2-7	TRBV5-4	.
TGTGCCACCGCCCCCTCTAGCGGTCCCAACAATGAGCAGTTCTTC	CATAPSSGPNNEQFF	TRBD2	TRBJ2-1	TRBV6-1	.
TGTGCCAGCAGCCCGACAGGGGAATCCTATGGCTACACCTTC	CASSPTGESYGYTF	TRBD1	TRBJ1-2	TRBV7-9	.
TGTGCCAGCACCCGTCCGGGACAGGGGGCCTACGAGCAGTACTTC	CASTRPGQGAYEQYF	TRBD1	TRBJ2-7	TRBV7-9	.
TGTGCCAGCAGCTTAAGTCAGGGGTGGACAACTAATGAAAAACTGTTTTTT	CASSLSQGWTTNEKLFF	.	TRBJ1-4	TRBV7-9	.
TGTGCCAGCAGCTACCTCGGACAGAACTATGGCTACACCTTC	CASSYLGQNYGYTF	.	TRBJ1-2	TRBV27	.